This passage covers 22 T cell receptor beta chains from one sample sequenced in a study of vaccination and CD4 T cells after COVID-19. Their antigen targets remain unknown. Sequenced with the Oncomine TCR Beta short-read assay was DNA taken from cultured CD4+ T cells. TCRdb called the PCR reads again in MiXCR, with one record for every CDR3 protein. The sample yields 2,500 to 3,000 distinct CDR3 sequences, 30% seen once. Described treatment: roughly nine-day PBMC culture with coronavirus spike peptide pools or control peptides (ViraFEST assay). Sequencing was performed on CD4+ T cells from blood, cultured in vitro, taken after SARS-CoV-2 vaccination. Source of these receptors: a human donor who had recovered from COVID-19.

This clonotype was seen only a few times. The J gene is TRBJ2-3, the V gene TRBV20-1; perhaps TRBD1 as D (5 bases). V was cut by 3 bases and J by 3 bases, with 13 bases left in between. The V gene's germline CDR1 is DFQATT and CDR2 SNEGSKA (reference sequence). The CDR3 runs to 14 residues. CDR3 sequence reads: CSARKNGQTDTQYF. DNA for the CDR3: TGCAGTGCTAGGAAGAACGGACAAACAGATACGCAGTATTTT.

V usage is TRBV15 and J usage is TRBJ2-4; possibly TRBD2 for D (6 bases). CDR3 length: 16 amino acids. Per germline, CDR1 LNHNV and CDR2 YYDKDF (reference sequence). The V and J ends lost 0 bases and 1 base respectively, with 10 bases between them. The CDR3 spells CATSRDTGGAKNIQYF. The CDR3 DNA is TGTGCCACCAGCAGAGATACCGGAGGGGCCAAAAACATTCAGTACTTC.

This clonotype was observed a handful of times. This chain connects TRBV5-8 to TRBJ1-1; 8 bases are shared with TRBD1. The germline gives CDR1 SGHTS, CDR2 YDEGEE. CDR3 length equals 15 residues. V was clipped by 6 bases and J by 0 bases; unmatched bases: 7. The chain's CDR3 is CASTWTGSLNTEAFF. The CDR3 coding sequence is TGTGCCAGCACCTGGACAGGGAGTTTGAACACTGAAGCTTTCTTT.

The rearrangement joins TRBV18 to TRBJ2-7; TRBD2 might be the D (5 bases). In germline, CDR1 is KGHSH, CDR2 LQKENI. V gave up 3 bases and J gave up 5 bases, with 11 bases separating them. CDR3 size: 13 residues. In nucleotides, the CDR3 is TGTGCCAGCTCACCGTCGAGGGAGAACGAGCAGTACTTC. Its translation: CASSPSRENEQYF.

In this sample, this clonotype turned up a few times. This sequence joins TRBV18 and TRBJ2-6; no firm D call. V was trimmed by 2 bases and J by 6 bases, leaving 5 bases between them. Germline CDR1 KGHSH, CDR2 LQKENI. The CDR3 totals 13 residues. CDR3 sequence: CASSPGAANVLTF. In DNA, the CDR3 is TGTGCCAGCTCACCAGGAGCGGCCAACGTCCTGACTTTC. The full variable domain, in which reference TRBV18 and TRBJ2-6 provide the parts outside the CDR3, is NAGVMQNPRHLVRRRGQEARLRCSPMKGHSHVYWYRQLPEEGLKFMVYLQKENIIDESGMPKERFSAEFPKEGPSILRIQQVVRGDSAAYFCASSPGAANVLTFGAGSRLTVL.

The V and J genes are TRBV6-4 and TRBJ2-1; the match to TRBD2 covers 7 bases. From germline, CDR1 is MRHNA and CDR2 SNTAGT. Trimming at V came to 0 bases and at J to 6 bases, leaving 8 bases not matched to a gene. The CDR3 length is 16 residues. The CDR3 nucleotides are TGTGCCAGCAGTGACTCGCCAGGACTAGAGGCCAATGAGCAGTTCTTC. It specifies CASSDSPGLEANEQFF.

This clonotype counts as medium-sized (0.01 to 0.1%). This chain connects TRBV6-1 to TRBJ2-7, with D maybe TRBD1 (6 bases). The CDR3 has 14 residues. The germline CDR1 and CDR2 sequences are MNHNS and SASEGT. Trimming removed 7 bases from V and 6 bases from J, with 19 bases in between. The CDR3 protein is CASTHRGGVGEQYF. For the CDR3, the DNA is TGTGCCAGCACCCATCGAGGGGGAGTGGGCGAGCAGTACTTC.

Concerning this clonotype: Compared with germline, one end of the junction differs, possibly owing to a read error. V is TRBV19 and J is TRBJ1-1; D is unclear. The CDR3 has 12 amino acids. Germline values: CDR1 LNHDA, CDR2 SQIVND (reference sequence). CDR3 nucleotide sequence: TGTGCCAGTAGTATATCGAACAGTGAAGCTTTCTTT. It translates to CASSISNSEAFF.

The chain combines TRBV19 with TRBJ2-1; D is uncertain. This CDR3 is built from 13 residues. Germline V gene lookup returns CDR1 LNHDA and CDR2 SQIVND (reference sequence). V lost 3 bases to trimming and J lost 4 bases, with 7 bases between them. This chain's CDR3 is CASSIQVYNEQFF. The CDR3 DNA sequence: TGTGCCAGTAGTATCCAGGTGTACAATGAGCAGTTCTTC.

The V gene is TRBV7-8, the J gene TRBJ1-1; D may be TRBD1 (5 bases). The CDR3 sequence is 13 residues long. With 5 bases removed from V and 8 bases from J, the gap between germline ends came to 15 bases. Germline assignment: CDR1 SGHVS and CDR2 FQNEAQ. The CDR3 sequence: CASSVVGLTEAFF. As DNA, the CDR3 is TGTGCCAGCAGCGTAGTGGGACTCACGGAAGCTTTCTTT.

Comments on this clonotype: A single base separates this from a much larger clone, so it may be a read error. In nucleotides, the CDR3 is TGTGCCAGACCAGGGGCGGCGACCTCCTACGAGCAGTTCTTC. Its translation: CARPGAATSYEQFF. The J gene is TRBJ2-1, the V gene TRBV28, with D maybe TRBD1 (6 bases). The germline CDR1 and CDR2 sequences are MDHEN and SYDVKM. Trimming pared 9 bases from V and 10 bases from J, leaving 22 bases between. This CDR3 region has 14 residues.

By sample fraction, this clonotype is medium-sized. CDR3 coding DNA: TGTGCCAGCAGCTATGTCGGGGGGGAGCAGTTCTTC. Translated, it gives CASSYVGGEQFF. The chain couples TRBV7-6 to TRBJ2-1; 7 bases line up with TRBD2. CDR1 SGHVS and CDR2 FNYEAQ come from the germline V gene. With 4 bases clipped from V and 10 bases from J, the junction kept 4 bases outside the gene matches. The CDR3 sequence is 12 residues long.

J is TRBJ1-5 and V is TRBV20-1; D gene ambiguous. Trimming took off 3 bases at V and 3 bases at J, with 18 bases between the two ends. The germline gives CDR1 DFQATT, CDR2 SNEGSKA (reference sequence). The CDR3 runs to 16 residues. The DNA of the CDR3 is TGCAGTGCTAGTATGTTCGGCAAGGGTGCCAATCAGCCCCAGCATTTT. Residues: CSASMFGKGANQPQHF.

This clonotype showed up just a few times. The V gene is TRBV28, the J gene TRBJ2-1; 8 bases fit TRBD2. The CDR3 loop spans 15 amino acids. V was pared by 8 bases and J by 5 bases, with 11 bases of the junction left unmatched. The germline V gene has CDR1 MDHEN and CDR2 SYDVKM. The DNA for the CDR3 is TGTGCCAGCTCGGGTCGGGGGGGGACCAACAATGAGCAGTTCTTC. As protein: CASSGRGGTNNEQFF.

By its share, this clonotype is medium-sized. The genes are TRBV6-1 and TRBJ2-7; D is unclear. Germline V gene data show CDR1 as MNHNS and CDR2 as SASEGT. V lost 4 bases and J 3 bases, leaving 4 bases between the germline ends. This CDR3 has 11 amino acids. The CDR3 DNA sequence: TGTGCCAGCAGTGGTAACTACGAGCAGTACTTC. This translates into CASSGNYEQYF.

This clonotype is medium-sized (0.01 to 0.1%) within its sample. The chain links TRBV7-3 to TRBJ2-7; D remains unclear. The CDR3 runs 15 residues. Germline CDR1 reads SGHTA; CDR2 reads FQGTGA. V lost 3 bases to trimming and J lost 0 bases, with 12 bases between them. The CDR3 protein is CASSFPKWSSYEQYF. The CDR3 DNA sequence: TGTGCCAGCAGCTTCCCGAAATGGAGCTCCTACGAGCAGTACTTC.

This clonotype came up a few times. This chain links TRBV7-2 with TRBJ2-3; D unresolved. CDR1 is SGHTA and CDR2 is FQGNSA in the germline V gene. V was trimmed by 3 bases and J by 6 bases, leaving 13 bases between them. The CDR3 is 14 amino acids. The CDR3 sequence is CASSFEGPQDTQYF. The CDR3 DNA sequence: TGTGCCAGCAGCTTTGAAGGACCCCAGGATACGCAGTATTTT.

The chain uses TRBV5-1 and TRBJ2-5; the D is unclear. Trimming removed 0 bases from V and 1 base from J, with 7 bases in between. This CDR3 is 14 amino acids long. CDR1 is SGHRS and CDR2 is YFSETQ in the germline V gene. The CDR3 here is CASSLDSSQETQYF. The DNA for the CDR3 is TGCGCCAGCAGCTTGGACAGTAGCCAAGAGACCCAGTACTTC.

This clonotype was seen a handful of times. The rearrangement uses TRBV19 and TRBJ1-2; D is uncertain. V was shortened by 5 bases and J by 6 bases, with 13 bases between the two germline ends. Germline V gene data show CDR1 as LNHDA and CDR2 as SQIVND (reference sequence). There are 13 residues in the CDR3. This CDR3 reads CASSRDLKNGYTF. Here the CDR3 DNA reads TGTGCCAGTAGTCGAGACCTTAAGAATGGCTACACCTTC.

By proportion, this clonotype is medium-sized. The gene calls are TRBV28 and TRBJ2-7; 11 positions agree with TRBD1. V trimming: 3 bases; J trimming: 6 bases; junction bases outside the gene matches: 7. Germline V gives CDR1 MDHEN, CDR2 SYDVKM. The CDR3 has 15 residues. CDR3 nucleotides: TGTGCCAGCAGTTTGTCCGGACAGGGGGCAGGCGAGCAGTACTTC. The encoded protein is CASSLSGQGAGEQYF.

The genes are TRBV10-3 and TRBJ1-5; the match to TRBD1 covers 9 bases. Looked up from germline, CDR1 is ENHRY and CDR2 is SYGVKD. This CDR3 spans 13 amino acids. J lost 7 bases, V lost 3 bases, and 1 base had no gene match. The CDR3 spells CAISEQGAQPQHF. In DNA form, the CDR3 reads TGTGCCATCAGTGAACAGGGGGCGCAGCCCCAGCATTTT.

The chain uses TRBV24-1 and TRBJ2-3, with 8 bases that match TRBD2. Germline V CDR1 and CDR2: KGHDR, SFDVKD. The CDR3 extends over 14 amino acids. V gave up 5 bases and J gave up 3 bases; unmatched junction bases: 3. The DNA of the CDR3 is TGTGCCACCAGTGTCGCGGGGGGTACAGATACGCAGTATTTT. It yields the protein CATSVAGGTDTQYF.